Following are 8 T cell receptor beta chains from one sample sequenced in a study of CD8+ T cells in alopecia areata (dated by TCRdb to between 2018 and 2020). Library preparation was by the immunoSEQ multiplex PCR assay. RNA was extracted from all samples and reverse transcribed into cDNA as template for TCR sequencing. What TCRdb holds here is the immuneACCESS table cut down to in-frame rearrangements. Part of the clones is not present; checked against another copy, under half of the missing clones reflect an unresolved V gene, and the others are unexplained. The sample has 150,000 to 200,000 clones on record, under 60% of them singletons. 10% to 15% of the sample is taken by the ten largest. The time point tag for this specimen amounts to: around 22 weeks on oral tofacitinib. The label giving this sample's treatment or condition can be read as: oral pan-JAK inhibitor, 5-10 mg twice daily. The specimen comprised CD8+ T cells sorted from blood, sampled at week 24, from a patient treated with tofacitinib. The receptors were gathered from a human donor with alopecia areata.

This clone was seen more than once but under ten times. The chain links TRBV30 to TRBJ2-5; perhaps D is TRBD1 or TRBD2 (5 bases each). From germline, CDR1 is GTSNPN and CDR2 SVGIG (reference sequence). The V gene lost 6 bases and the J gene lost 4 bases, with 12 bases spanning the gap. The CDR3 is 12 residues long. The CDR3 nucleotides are TGTGCCTGTCCGGGACGTAGAGAGACCCAGTACTTC. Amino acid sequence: CACPGRRETQYF.

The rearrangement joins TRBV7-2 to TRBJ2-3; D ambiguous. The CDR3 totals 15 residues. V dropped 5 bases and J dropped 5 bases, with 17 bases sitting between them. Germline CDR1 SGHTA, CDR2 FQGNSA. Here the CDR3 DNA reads TGTGCCAGCAGCCCCCTTCTGGCCCCTGGAGATACGCAGTATTTT. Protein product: CASSPLLAPGDTQYF.

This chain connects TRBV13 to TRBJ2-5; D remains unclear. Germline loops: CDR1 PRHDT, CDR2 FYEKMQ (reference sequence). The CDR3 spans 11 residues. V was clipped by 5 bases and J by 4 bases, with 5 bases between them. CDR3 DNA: TGTGCCAGCAGCACCTCAGAGACCCAGTACTTC. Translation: CASSTSETQYF.

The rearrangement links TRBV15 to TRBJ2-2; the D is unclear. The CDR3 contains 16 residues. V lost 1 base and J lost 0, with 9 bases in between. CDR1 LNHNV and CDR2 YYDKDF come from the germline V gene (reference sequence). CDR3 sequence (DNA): TGTGCCACCAGCAGAGTGGTGGGAACGAACACCGGGGAGCTGTTTTTT. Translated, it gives CATSRVVGTNTGELFF.

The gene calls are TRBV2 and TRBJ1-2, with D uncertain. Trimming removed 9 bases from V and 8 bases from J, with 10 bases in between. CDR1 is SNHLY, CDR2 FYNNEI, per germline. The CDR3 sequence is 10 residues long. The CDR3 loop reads CASSNGGYTF. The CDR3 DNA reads TGTGCCAGTTCCAACGGGGGCTACACCTTC.

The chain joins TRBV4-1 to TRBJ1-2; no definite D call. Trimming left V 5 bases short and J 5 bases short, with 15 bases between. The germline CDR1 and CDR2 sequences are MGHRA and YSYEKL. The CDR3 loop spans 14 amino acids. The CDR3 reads CASSGEGIGYGYTF. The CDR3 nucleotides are TGCGCCAGCAGCGGCGAGGGAATTGGATATGGCTACACCTTC.

CDR3 sequence reads: CAWRGGGELFF. CDR3 nucleotide sequence: TGTGCCTGGAGGGGAGGCGGGGAGCTGTTTTTT. The chain joins TRBV30 to TRBJ2-2; D may be TRBD2 (6 bases). From germline, CDR1 is GTSNPN and CDR2 SVGIG (reference sequence). With 3 bases removed from V and 7 bases from J, the gap between germline ends came to 6 bases. The CDR3 consists of 11 residues.

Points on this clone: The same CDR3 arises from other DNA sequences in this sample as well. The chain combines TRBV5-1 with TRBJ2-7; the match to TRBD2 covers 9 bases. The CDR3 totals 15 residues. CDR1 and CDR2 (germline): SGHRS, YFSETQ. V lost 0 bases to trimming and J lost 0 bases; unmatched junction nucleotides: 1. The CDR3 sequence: CASSLGSGGSYEQYF. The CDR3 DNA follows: TGCGCCAGCAGCTTGGGTAGCGGGGGCTCCTACGAGCAGTACTTC.